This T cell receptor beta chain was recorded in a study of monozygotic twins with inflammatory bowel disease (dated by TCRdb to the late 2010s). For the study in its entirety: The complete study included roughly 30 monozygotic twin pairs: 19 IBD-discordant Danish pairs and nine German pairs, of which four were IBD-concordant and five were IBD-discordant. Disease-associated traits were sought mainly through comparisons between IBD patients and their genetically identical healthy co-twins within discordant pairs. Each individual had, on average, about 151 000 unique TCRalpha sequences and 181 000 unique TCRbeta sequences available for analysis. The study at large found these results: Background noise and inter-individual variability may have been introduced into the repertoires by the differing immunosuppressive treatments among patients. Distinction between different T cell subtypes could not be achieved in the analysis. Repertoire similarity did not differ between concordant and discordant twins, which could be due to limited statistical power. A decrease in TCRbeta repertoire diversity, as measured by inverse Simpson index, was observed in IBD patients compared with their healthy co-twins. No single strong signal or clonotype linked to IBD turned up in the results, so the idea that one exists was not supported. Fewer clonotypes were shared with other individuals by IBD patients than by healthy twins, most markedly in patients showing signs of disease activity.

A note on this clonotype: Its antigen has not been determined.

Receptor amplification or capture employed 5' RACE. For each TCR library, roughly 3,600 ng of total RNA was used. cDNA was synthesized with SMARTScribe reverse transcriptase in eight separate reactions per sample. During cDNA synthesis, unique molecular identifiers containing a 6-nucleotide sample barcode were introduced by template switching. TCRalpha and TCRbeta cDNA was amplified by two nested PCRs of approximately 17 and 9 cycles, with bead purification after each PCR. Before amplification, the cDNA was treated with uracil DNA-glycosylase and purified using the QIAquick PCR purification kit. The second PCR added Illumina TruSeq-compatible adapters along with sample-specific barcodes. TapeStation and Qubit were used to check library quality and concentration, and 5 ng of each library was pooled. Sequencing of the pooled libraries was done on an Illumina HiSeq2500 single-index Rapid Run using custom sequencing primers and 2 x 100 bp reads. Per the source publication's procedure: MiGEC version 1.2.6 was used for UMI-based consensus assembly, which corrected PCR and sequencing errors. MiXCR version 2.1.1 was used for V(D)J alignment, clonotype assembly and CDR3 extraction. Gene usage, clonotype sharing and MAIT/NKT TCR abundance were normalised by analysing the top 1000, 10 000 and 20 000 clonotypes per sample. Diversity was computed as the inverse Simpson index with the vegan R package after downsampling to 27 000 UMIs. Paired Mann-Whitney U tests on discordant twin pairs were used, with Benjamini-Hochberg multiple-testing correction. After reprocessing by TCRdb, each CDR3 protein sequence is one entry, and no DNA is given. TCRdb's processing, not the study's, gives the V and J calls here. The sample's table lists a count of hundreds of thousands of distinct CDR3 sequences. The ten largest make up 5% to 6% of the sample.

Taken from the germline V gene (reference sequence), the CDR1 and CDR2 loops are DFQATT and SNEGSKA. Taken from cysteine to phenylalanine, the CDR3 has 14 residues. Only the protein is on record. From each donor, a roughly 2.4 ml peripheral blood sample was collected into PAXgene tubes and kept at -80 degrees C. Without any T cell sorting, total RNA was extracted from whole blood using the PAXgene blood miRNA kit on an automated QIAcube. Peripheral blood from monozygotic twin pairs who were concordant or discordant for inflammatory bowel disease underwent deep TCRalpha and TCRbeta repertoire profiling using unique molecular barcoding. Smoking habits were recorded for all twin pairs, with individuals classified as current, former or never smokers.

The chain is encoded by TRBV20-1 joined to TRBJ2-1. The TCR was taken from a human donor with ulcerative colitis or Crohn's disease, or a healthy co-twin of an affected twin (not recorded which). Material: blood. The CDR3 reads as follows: CSAWTGDTLGEQFF.